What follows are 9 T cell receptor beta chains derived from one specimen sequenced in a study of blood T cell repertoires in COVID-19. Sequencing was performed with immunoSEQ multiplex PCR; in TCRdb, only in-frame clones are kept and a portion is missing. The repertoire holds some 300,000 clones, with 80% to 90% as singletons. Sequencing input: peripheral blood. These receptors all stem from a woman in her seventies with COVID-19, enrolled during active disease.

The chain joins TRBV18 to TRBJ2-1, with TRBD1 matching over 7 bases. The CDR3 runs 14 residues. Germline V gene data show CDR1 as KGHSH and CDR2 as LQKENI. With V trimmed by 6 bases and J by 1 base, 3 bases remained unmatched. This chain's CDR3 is CASSKGASYNEQFF. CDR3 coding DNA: TGTGCCAGCTCTAAGGGGGCGTCCTACAATGAGCAGTTCTTC.

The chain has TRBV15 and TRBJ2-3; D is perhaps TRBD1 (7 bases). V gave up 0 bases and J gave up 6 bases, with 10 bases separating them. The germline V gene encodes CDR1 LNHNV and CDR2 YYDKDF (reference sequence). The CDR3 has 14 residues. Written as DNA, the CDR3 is TGTGCCACCAGCAGAGATCAGGGGGGCGATACGCAGTATTTT. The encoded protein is CATSRDQGGDTQYF.

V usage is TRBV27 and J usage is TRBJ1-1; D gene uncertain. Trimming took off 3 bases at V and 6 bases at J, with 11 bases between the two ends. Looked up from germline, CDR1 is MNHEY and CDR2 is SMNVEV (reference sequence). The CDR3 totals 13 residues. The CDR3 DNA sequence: TGTGCCAGCAGTTTCTTCGGGGAGGCTGAAGCTTTCTTT. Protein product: CASSFFGEAEAFF.

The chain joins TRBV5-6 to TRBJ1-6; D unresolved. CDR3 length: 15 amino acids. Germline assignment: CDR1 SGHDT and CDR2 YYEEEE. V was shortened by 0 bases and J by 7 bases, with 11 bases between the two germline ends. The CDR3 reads CASSLAGIGNSPLHF. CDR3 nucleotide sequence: TGTGCCAGCAGCTTGGCTGGTATCGGGAATTCACCCCTCCACTTT.

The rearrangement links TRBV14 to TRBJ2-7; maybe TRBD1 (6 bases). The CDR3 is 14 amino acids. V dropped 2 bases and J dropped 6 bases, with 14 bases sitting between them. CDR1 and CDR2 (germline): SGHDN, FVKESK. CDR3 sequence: CASSQQGRGSEQYF. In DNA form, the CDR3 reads TGTGCCAGCAGCCAACAGGGGCGAGGGAGCGAGCAGTACTTC.

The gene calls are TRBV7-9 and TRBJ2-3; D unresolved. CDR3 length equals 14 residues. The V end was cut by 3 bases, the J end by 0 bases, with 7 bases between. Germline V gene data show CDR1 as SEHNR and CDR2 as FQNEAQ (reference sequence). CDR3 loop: CASSFRTSTDTQYF. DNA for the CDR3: TGTGCCAGCAGCTTCCGTACTAGCACAGATACGCAGTATTTT.

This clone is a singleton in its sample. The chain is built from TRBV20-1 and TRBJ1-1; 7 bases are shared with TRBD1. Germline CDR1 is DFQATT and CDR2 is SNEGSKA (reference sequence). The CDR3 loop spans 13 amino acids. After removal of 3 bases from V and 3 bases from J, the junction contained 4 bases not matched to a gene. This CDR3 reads CSASRDRDTEAFF. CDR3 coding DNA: TGCAGTGCTAGTAGAGACAGGGACACTGAAGCTTTCTTT.

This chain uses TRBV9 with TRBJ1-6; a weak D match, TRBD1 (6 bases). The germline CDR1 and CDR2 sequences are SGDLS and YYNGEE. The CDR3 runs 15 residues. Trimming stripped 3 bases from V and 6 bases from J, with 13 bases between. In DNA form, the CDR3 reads TGTGCCAGCAGCGCTCGGACAGCTCCTAATTCACCCCTCCACTTT. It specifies CASSARTAPNSPLHF.

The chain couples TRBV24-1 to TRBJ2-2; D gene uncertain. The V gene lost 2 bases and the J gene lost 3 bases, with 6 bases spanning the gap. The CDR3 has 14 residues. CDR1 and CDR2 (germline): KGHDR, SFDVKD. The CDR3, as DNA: TGTGCCACCAGTGATTCCCAATACACCGGGGAGCTGTTTTTT. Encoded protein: CATSDSQYTGELFF.